The rows below give T cell receptor beta chains drawn from one sample of a study of identical twins. TCRdb recomputed calls from the 5' RACE reads with MiXCR, one row per CDR3 protein. The data hold roughly 190,000 distinct CDR3 sequences, with less than 20% observed a single time. These sequences were also reported in another study, on T cells expressing NK-cell markers.

The sequenced material came from CD8+ T cells sorted from blood. All receptors derive from a woman under 30 in good health. The CDR3 runs from the conserved cysteine through the conserved F or W. The order of the fields is clone size, D gene, J gene, V gene, CDR3 DNA, CDR3 protein. D genes are given only for firm matches. Size tells how often a clone was seen (once, few, many) or the class of an expanded clone, and some rows leave it out.

size: few; D: .; J: TRBJ1-1; V: TRBV6-2/TRBV6-3; DNA: TGTGCCAGCAGTTACGAGGACGAAGCTTTCTTT; CDR3: CASSYEDEAFF
size: .; D: .; J: TRBJ2-3; V: TRBV4-1; DNA: TGCGCCAGCAGCCGGGGGATCGGGGCAGATACGCAGTATTTT; CDR3: CASSRGIGADTQYF
size: few; D: .; J: TRBJ2-7; V: TRBV7-6; DNA: TGTGCCAGCTCGGGGGCGGGATACGAGCAGTACTTC; CDR3: CASSGAGYEQYF
size: .; D: .; J: TRBJ2-7; V: TRBV12-3/TRBV12-4; DNA: TGTGCCAGCAGTTTAGGGGCAGGTCTCCGCTACGAGCAGTACTTC; CDR3: CASSLGAGLRYEQYF
size: once; D: TRBD2; J: TRBJ2-1; V: TRBV5-1; DNA: TGCGCCAGCAGCGGTGGAAGCGGGGGGACCTACAATGAGCAGTTCTTC; CDR3: CASSGGSGGTYNEQFF
size: few; D: TRBD2; J: TRBJ2-3; V: TRBV7-2; DNA: TGTGCCAGCAGCCTAATCTTGACTAGCCCCTCAGATACGCAGTATTTT; CDR3: CASSLILTSPSDTQYF
size: few; D: .; J: TRBJ2-1; V: TRBV6-5; DNA: TGTGCCAGCAGTTACTACGATTTGCGGGGGCAATACAATGAGCAGTTCTTC; CDR3: CASSYYDLRGQYNEQFF
size: few; D: TRBD1; J: TRBJ1-1; V: TRBV25-1; DNA: TGTGCCAGCAGTCCAGGACAGGGTCCCGGTGAAGCTTTCTTT; CDR3: CASSPGQGPGEAFF
size: few; D: .; J: TRBJ2-1; V: TRBV7-9; DNA: TGTGCCAGCAGCCGAACGTATGAGCAGTTCTTC; CDR3: CASSRTYEQFF
size: many; D: .; J: TRBJ2-1; V: TRBV6-1; DNA: TGTGCCAGCAGTGGCCTACAGGTTGGGTCCTACAATGAGCAGTTCTTC; CDR3: CASSGLQVGSYNEQFF
size: .; D: TRBD2; J: TRBJ2-3; V: TRBV11-2; DNA: TGTGCCAGCAGCTCGCCCAGGGAGCTAGCGGTAAACACAGATACGCAGTATTTT; CDR3: CASSSPRELAVNTDTQYF
size: .; D: TRBD2; J: TRBJ2-7; V: TRBV20-1; DNA: TGCAGTGCCTTAGAGGTTGCGACTAGCGGCTCCTACGAGCAGTACTTC; CDR3: CSALEVATSGSYEQYF
size: few; D: .; J: TRBJ2-3; V: TRBV11-1; DNA: TGTGCCAGCAGCCCCGAGGTTCCGGCTTCCCGTTCATACACAGATACGCAGTATTTT; CDR3: CASSPEVPASRSYTDTQYF
size: .; D: .; J: TRBJ2-1; V: TRBV2; DNA: TGTGCCAGCATGGGTAGGAAAAATGAGCAGTTCTTC; CDR3: CASMGRKNEQFF
size: few; D: TRBD2; J: TRBJ2-1; V: TRBV7-9; DNA: TGTGCCAGCAGCTCCCGATTTGAGGGACTACGCCTGGAGCAGTTCTTC; CDR3: CASSSRFEGLRLEQFF
size: .; D: .; J: TRBJ2-7; V: TRBV2; DNA: TGTGCCAGCAGCGAGCATTACCGGGCCTCCCATGAGCAGTACTTC; CDR3: CASSEHYRASHEQYF
size: .; D: TRBD1; J: TRBJ1-2; V: TRBV6-5; DNA: TGTGCCAGCAGTTCCGGGACAGGGTTAGTCTATGGCTACACCTTC; CDR3: CASSSGTGLVYGYTF
size: few; D: .; J: TRBJ2-6; V: TRBV29-1; DNA: TGCAGCGTCCCGGGGGCCGGGGCCAACGTCCTGACTTTC; CDR3: CSVPGAGANVLTF
size: few; D: .; J: TRBJ2-5; V: TRBV20-1; DNA: TGCAGTGCTAGGTCTAACAAAGAGACCCAGTACTTC; CDR3: CSARSNKETQYF
size: .; D: .; J: TRBJ2-1; V: TRBV10-3; DNA: TGTGCCATCAGCGAGTCGACGGGCACGAGGAATGAGCAGTTCTTC; CDR3: CAISESTGTRNEQFF
size: many; D: .; J: TRBJ2-5; V: TRBV29-1; DNA: TGCAGCGTCGTAGGCTTAGGGCTGGAGACCCAGTACTTC; CDR3: CSVVGLGLETQYF
size: .; D: TRBD1; J: TRBJ2-7; V: TRBV6-1; DNA: TGTGCCAGCAGAAAGACAGGGGTCTACGAGCAGTACTTC; CDR3: CASRKTGVYEQYF
size: .; D: .; J: TRBJ2-4; V: TRBV28; DNA: TGTGCCAGTATCCCGGGGCATCTTCGGTCCAAAAACATTCAGTACTTC; CDR3: CASIPGHLRSKNIQYF
size: many; D: .; J: TRBJ2-5; V: TRBV12-3/TRBV12-4; DNA: TGTGCCAGCAGTTCGTTGGGGGAGACCCAGTACTTC; CDR3: CASSSLGETQYF
size: .; D: TRBD2; J: TRBJ2-7; V: TRBV12-3/TRBV12-4; DNA: TGTGCCAGCAGTTTATCCGGGAGGCCTGACGAGCAGTACTTC; CDR3: CASSLSGRPDEQYF
size: .; D: TRBD2; J: TRBJ2-3; V: TRBV11-2; DNA: TGTGCCAGCAGTCCGACTAGCGGGCCTGCCACAGATACGCAGTATTTT; CDR3: CASSPTSGPATDTQYF
size: few; D: TRBD1; J: TRBJ1-6; V: TRBV7-2; DNA: TGTGCCAGCAGCTTAAGCGCGACAGGGGAGGCCCATTCACCCCTCCACTTT; CDR3: CASSLSATGEAHSPLHF
size: few; D: TRBD1; J: TRBJ1-2; V: TRBV12-3/TRBV12-4; DNA: TGTGCCAGCAGTTTAGCTCTAACACAGGGGTTCCTCGGCTACACCTTC; CDR3: CASSLALTQGFLGYTF
size: .; D: .; J: TRBJ2-3; V: TRBV7-8; DNA: TGTGCCAGCAGCAACAGGGCCCCGAGAGATACGCAGTATTTT; CDR3: CASSNRAPRDTQYF
size: .; D: .; J: TRBJ2-2; V: TRBV4-1; DNA: TGCGCCAGCAGCCTAATGACTGCCGGGGAGCTGTTTTTT; CDR3: CASSLMTAGELFF
size: .; D: TRBD2; J: TRBJ2-7; V: TRBV12-5; DNA: TGTGCTAGTCTTGGCCCGGGGGGGGAAAGGAGCTACGAGCAGTACTTC; CDR3: CASLGPGGERSYEQYF
size: .; D: .; J: TRBJ2-4; V: TRBV12-3/TRBV12-4; DNA: TGTGCCAGCAGTCAAAACCCTGGGGACAAAAACATTCAGTACTTC; CDR3: CASSQNPGDKNIQYF
size: few; D: .; J: TRBJ2-1; V: TRBV2; DNA: TGTGCCAGCAGGGATCTGGGTGAGCGGGCTTACAATGAGCAGTTCTTC; CDR3: CASRDLGERAYNEQFF
size: .; D: TRBD2; J: TRBJ2-3; V: TRBV7-9; DNA: TGTGCCAGCAGCCAACTAGCGGGAGACCACACAGATACGCAGTATTTT; CDR3: CASSQLAGDHTDTQYF